A single sample is the source of the 9 T cell receptor beta chains below, sequenced in a study of T cells after yellow fever vaccination (dated by TCRdb to the late 2010s). Library preparation was by 5' RACE. TCRdb names Illumina NovaSeq 6000 as the instrument used. TCRdb reworked the public reads: Q25 trimming with fastp, MiXCR clone assembly, productive beta chains retained. Every distinct CDR3 protein forms one entry, paired with its most common genes and DNA. This sample gives 95,000 to 150,000 distinct CDR3 sequences in total; approximately 9% of them show up just once. About 40% of the sample is in the top ten clones. The sample's treatment or condition label, decoded: live attenuated yellow fever vaccine strain. Sequencing was performed on CD8+ T cells sorted from PBMCs, taken on the day of the yellow fever booster vaccination. These receptors were taken from a man between 18 and 35 years old who received the YFV17D yellow fever vaccine.

This clonotype was counted only a few times. The chain employs TRBV6-5 and TRBJ2-1; TRBD2 is a possible D gene (6 bases). CDR3 length: 14 residues. Germline loops: CDR1 MNHEY, CDR2 SVGAGI. V was pared by 4 bases and J by 15 bases, with 22 bases between. The CDR3 DNA reads as TGTGCCAGCAGTTCGGGACTTAAGTTAAGCCGTATGTTCTTC. This codes for CASSSGLKLSRMFF.

The chain joins TRBV27 to TRBJ1-5; D perhaps matches TRBD1 (5 bases). The CDR3 spans 15 residues. Germline CDR1 reads MNHEY; CDR2 reads SMNVEV (reference sequence). V shed 6 bases and J shed 3 bases, with 15 bases lying between them. The CDR3, as DNA: TGTGCCAGCAGCTTCGACAGTTCATTCAATCAGCCCCAGCATTTT. Protein sequence: CASSFDSSFNQPQHF.

This clonotype came up a few times. This rearrangement joins TRBV28 to TRBJ2-2; 7 nucleotides agree with TRBD1. CDR1 is MDHEN, CDR2 SYDVKM, per germline. The CDR3 is made up of 13 amino acids. Losses at the gene ends were 6 bases for V and 6 bases for J; bases not matched to a gene: 4. Here the CDR3 reads CASSLQGAGELFF. The CDR3 coding sequence is TGTGCCAGCAGCCTCCAGGGGGCCGGGGAGCTGTTTTTT.

The genes are TRBV19 and TRBJ1-1; 8 bases match TRBD1. The CDR3 is 14 residues long. Germline V gene data show CDR1 as LNHDA and CDR2 as SQIVND (reference sequence). The J segment lost 6 bases and the V segment lost 3 bases, leaving 6 bases of the junction unmatched. CDR3 DNA: TGTGCCAGTAGTATGTACAGGGGGGAGCCTGAAGCTTTCTTT. Its protein is CASSMYRGEPEAFF.

The chain couples TRBV20-1 to TRBJ1-1; tentatively, D is TRBD1 (5 bases). Germline assignment: CDR1 DFQATT and CDR2 SNEGSKA (reference sequence). The CDR3 length is 14 residues. V was clipped by 0 bases and J by 8 bases, with 16 bases between them. DNA for the CDR3: TGCAGTGCTAGAGATTCGGGGGACTTCAGCGAAGCTTTCTTT. This encodes CSARDSGDFSEAFF.

The chain is built from TRBV18 and TRBJ2-7, with TRBD2 as a possible D gene (6 bases). Trimming took off 1 base at V and 4 bases at J, with 11 bases between the two ends. Germline V gene sequence: CDR1 KGHSH, CDR2 LQKENI. The length of the CDR3 is 14 residues. CDR3 region: CASSPRRLEYEQYF. The CDR3 region has the DNA TGTGCCAGCTCACCACGGCGACTAGAATACGAGCAGTACTTC.

The V call is TRBV29-1, the J call TRBJ1-1; D uncertain. The CDR3 loop spans 14 amino acids. CDR1 SQVTM and CDR2 ANQGSEA come from the germline V gene. V gave up 4 bases and J gave up 3 bases, with 15 bases separating them. The CDR3 bases are TGCAGCGTTGTTTCTGGGGAGAGGCACACTGAAGCTTTCTTT. It codes for CSVVSGERHTEAFF.

This clonotype has at least ten counts. The rearrangement joins TRBV5-1 to TRBJ2-7; 8 bases map to TRBD1. CDR1 is SGHRS, CDR2 YFSETQ, per germline. V lost 0 bases, J lost 5 bases, and 7 bases stayed unmatched. The CDR3 totals 15 residues. In nucleotides, the CDR3 is TGCGCCAGCAGCTTGGCTCAGGGGGCAGACGACGAGCAGTACTTC. Translation: CASSLAQGADDEQYF.

This clonotype was counted a few times. This sequence joins TRBV3-1 and TRBJ2-7; no firm D call. The CDR3 is 15 amino acids. V was clipped by 2 bases and J by 2 bases, with 13 bases between them. Germline V gene data show CDR1 as LGHDT and CDR2 as YNNKEL (reference sequence). The CDR3 protein is CASSQRTAIPYEQYF. The CDR3 DNA follows: TGTGCCAGCAGCCAAAGGACGGCGATACCCTACGAGCAGTACTTC.